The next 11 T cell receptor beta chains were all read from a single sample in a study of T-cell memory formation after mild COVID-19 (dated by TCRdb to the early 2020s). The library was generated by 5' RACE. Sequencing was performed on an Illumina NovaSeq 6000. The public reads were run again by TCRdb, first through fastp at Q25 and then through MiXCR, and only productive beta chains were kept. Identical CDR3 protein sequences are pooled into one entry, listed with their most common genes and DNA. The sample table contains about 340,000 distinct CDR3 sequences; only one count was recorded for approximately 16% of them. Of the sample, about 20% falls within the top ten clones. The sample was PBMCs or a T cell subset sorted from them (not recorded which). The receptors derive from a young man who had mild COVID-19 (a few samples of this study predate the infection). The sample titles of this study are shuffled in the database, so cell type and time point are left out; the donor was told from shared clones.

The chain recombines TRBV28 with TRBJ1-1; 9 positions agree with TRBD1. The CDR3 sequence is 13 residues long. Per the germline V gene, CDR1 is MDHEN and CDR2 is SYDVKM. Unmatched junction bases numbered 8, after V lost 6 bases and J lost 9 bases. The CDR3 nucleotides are TGTGCCAGCAGGTTAGGGACAGGGTTTCAAGCTTTCTTT. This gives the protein CASRLGTGFQAFF.

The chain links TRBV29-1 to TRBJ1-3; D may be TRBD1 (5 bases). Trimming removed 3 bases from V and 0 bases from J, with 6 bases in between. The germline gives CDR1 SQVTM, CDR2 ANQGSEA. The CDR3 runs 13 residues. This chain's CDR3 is CSVDGGSGNTIYF. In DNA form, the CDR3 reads TGCAGCGTTGACGGGGGCTCTGGAAACACCATATATTTT.

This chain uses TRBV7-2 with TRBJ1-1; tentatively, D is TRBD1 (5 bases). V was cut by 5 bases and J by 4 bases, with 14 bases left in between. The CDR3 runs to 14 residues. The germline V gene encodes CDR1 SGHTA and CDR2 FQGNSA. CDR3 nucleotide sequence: TGTGCCAGCAGCATTACCTTGGGGGGCACTGAAGCTTTCTTT. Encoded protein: CASSITLGGTEAFF.

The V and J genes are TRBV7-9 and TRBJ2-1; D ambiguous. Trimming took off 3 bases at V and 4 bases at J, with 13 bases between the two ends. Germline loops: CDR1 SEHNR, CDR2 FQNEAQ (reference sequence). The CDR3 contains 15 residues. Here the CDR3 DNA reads TGTGCCAGCAGCTTGGGGTCAGGAGATTACAATGAGCAGTTCTTC. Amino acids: CASSLGSGDYNEQFF.

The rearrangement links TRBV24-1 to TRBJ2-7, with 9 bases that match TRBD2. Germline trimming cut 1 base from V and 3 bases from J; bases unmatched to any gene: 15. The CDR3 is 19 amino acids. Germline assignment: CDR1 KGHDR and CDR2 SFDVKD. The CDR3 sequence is CATSDLGPDWLAGCYEQYF. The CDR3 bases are TGTGCCACCAGTGATTTAGGTCCCGACTGGCTAGCGGGGTGCTACGAGCAGTACTTC.

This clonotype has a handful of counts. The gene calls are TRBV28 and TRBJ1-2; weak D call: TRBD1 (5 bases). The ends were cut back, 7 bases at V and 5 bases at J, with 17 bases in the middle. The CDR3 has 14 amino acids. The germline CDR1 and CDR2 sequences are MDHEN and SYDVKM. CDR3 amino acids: CASNPSAGWYGYTF. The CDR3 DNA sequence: TGTGCCAGCAACCCATCGGCAGGGTGGTATGGCTACACCTTC.

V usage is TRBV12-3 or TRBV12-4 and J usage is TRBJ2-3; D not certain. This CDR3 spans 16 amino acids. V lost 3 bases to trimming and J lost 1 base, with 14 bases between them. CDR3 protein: CASSFLLDQGTDTQYF. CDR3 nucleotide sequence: TGTGCCAGCAGTTTCCTCCTAGACCAGGGCACAGATACGCAGTATTTT.

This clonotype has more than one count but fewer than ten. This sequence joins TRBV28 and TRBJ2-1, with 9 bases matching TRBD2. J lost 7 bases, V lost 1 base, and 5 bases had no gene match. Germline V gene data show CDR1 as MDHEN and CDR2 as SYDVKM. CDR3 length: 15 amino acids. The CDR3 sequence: CASSLSSGAGNEQFF. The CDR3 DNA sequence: TGTGCCAGCAGTTTATCTAGCGGGGCGGGTAATGAGCAGTTCTTC.

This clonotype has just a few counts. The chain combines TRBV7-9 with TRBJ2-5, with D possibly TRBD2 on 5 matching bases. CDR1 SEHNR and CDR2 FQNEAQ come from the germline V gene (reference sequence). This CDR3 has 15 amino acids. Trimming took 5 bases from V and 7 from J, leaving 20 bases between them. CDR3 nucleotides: TGTGCCAGCAGCATTAGAGGGCAGTACTTTGGGACCCAGTACTTC. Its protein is CASSIRGQYFGTQYF.

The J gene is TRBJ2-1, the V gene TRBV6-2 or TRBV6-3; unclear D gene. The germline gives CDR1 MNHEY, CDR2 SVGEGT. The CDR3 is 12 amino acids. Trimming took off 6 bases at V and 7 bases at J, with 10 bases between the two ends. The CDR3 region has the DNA TGTGCCAGCAGGAGGCTTCCGAATGAGCAGTTCTTC. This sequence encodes CASRRLPNEQFF.

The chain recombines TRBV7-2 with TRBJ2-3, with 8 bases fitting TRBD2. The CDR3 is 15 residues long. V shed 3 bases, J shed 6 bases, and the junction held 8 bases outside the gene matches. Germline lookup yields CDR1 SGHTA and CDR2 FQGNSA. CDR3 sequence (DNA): TGTGCCAGCAGCTTTGCCGGGGGGGCGGGGGATACGCAGTATTTT. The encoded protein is CASSFAGGAGDTQYF.